These 3 T cell receptor beta chains originate from one sample sequenced in a study of T cell responses to AZD1222 COVID-19 vaccine. TCRdb's table, derived via immunoSEQ multiplex PCR, lists solely in-frame clones and lacks some. This table holds about 170,000 clones, roughly 93% found once. The material was peripheral blood, obtained on day 0 of AZD1222 vaccination. The source of these receptors is an adult in good health.

V usage is TRBV7-8 and J usage is TRBJ1-4, with D hard to call. V was cut by 10 bases and J by 5 bases, with 20 bases left in between. Germline V lookup: CDR1 SGHVS, CDR2 FQNEAQ. This CDR3 comprises 15 residues. Here the CDR3 reads CATSSRGRLNEKLFF. The CDR3 bases are TGTGCCACCTCCTCACGTGGCAGGTTAAATGAAAAACTGTTTTTT.

The chain combines TRBV3-1 (or the pseudogene TRBV3-2) with TRBJ1-2, with a possible D match to TRBD1 (5 bases). From germline, CDR1 is LGHDT and CDR2 YNNKEL (reference sequence). This CDR3 has 16 amino acids. Trimming took off 3 bases at V and 5 bases at J, with 19 bases between the two ends. In DNA, the CDR3 is TGTGCCAGCAGCCATAGGTATAGGGGCGGCGGTTATGGCTACACCTTC. Residues: CASSHRYRGGGYGYTF.

This sequence joins TRBV6-2 or TRBV6-3 and TRBJ2-2; D may be TRBD1 or TRBD2 (6 bases each). This CDR3 has 16 amino acids. V lost 6 bases and J lost 9, with 23 bases in between. CDR1 and CDR2 (germline): MNHEY, SVGEGT. CDR3 residues: CASSFGGINADRELFF. CDR3 DNA: TGTGCCAGCAGCTTCGGGGGCATCAACGCGGACCGGGAGCTGTTTTTT.